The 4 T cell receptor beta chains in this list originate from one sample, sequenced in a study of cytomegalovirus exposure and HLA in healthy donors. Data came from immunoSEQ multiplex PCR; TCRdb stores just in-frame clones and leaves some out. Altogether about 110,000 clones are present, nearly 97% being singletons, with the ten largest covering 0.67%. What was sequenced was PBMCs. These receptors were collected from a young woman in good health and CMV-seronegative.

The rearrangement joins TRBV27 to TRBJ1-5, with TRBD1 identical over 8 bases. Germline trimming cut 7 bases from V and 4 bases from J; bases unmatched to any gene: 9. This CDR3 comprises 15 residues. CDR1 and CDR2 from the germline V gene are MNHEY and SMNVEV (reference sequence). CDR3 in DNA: TGTGCCAGCAAAACCGGACAGGGAACGAATCAGCCCCAGCATTTT. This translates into CASKTGQGTNQPQHF.

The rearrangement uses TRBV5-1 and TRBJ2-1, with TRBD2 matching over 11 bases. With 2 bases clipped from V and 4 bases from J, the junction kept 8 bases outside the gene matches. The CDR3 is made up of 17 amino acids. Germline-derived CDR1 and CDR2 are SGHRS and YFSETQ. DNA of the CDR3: TGCGCCAGCAGCTTAGTGGCTAGCGGGGGGACATACAATGAGCAGTTCTTC. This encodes CASSLVASGGTYNEQFF.

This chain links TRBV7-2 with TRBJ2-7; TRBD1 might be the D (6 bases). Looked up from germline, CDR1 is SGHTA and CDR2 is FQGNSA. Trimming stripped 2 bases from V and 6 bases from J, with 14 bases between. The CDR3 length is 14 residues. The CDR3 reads CASSLRGSISEQYF. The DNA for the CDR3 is TGTGCCAGCAGCTTAAGGGGGAGTATCTCCGAGCAGTACTTC.

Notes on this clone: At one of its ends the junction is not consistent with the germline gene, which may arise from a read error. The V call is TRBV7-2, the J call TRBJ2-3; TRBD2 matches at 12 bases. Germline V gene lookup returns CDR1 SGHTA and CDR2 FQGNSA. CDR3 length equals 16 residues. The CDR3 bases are TGTGCCAGCAGCCTAGCGGGGGGGCCGTGGACAGATACGCAGTATTTT. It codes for CASSLAGGPWTDTQYF.